The entry below gives a single TCR beta chain sequence along with its context. Its matching antigen is unknown. By UMI-labeled 5' RACE, the TCR beta libraries were made. TCRdb reprocessed the 5' RACE reads, with one entry per CDR3 protein and no DNA. Its clone listing holds approximately 3,500 distinct CDR3 sequences. The data stem from a study of human CD8 memory T cell subsets. Study observations and caveats: Only T cell receptor beta chains were sequenced in this study.

Duplicate approximately 150,000-cell vials of sorted CD8+ T cells per subset supplied the RNA. The V gene's germline CDR1 is LNHNV and CDR2 YYDKDF (reference sequence). This CDR3 is 14 amino acids long. The sequenced sample consisted of CD8+ effector memory T cells (TEM) sorted from PBMCs. Sample subset: effector memory CD8 T cells, CCR7- CD45RO+ CD95+. The chain carries TRBV15 and TRBJ1-1. The TCR originated in a human donor in good health. This chain's CDR3 is CATSQAPFLTEAFF.